The clone carrying this T cell receptor beta chain was picked up a small number of times. Its specificity is unknown. CDR1 and CDR2 from the germline V gene are SQVTM and ANQGSEA. There are 16 residues in the CDR3. Sorted cells reached over 98% purity in every population. The sample comes from a study of beta chain features in type 1 diabetes. Study-level findings and limits: When Type 1 diabetes patients were examined, their TCRB CDR3s proved moderately but significantly shorter in all four CD4+ subsets. Whether TCRB rearrangement is influenced by HLA type was left unresolved in this analysis. More deletions and fewer insertions at VDJ junctions were found in patients with type 1 diabetes. A greater similarity of naive, central memory and Treg TCRB repertoires was seen among patients than among healthy donors.

Since all of the isolated RNA was reverse transcribed, expressed TCRB transcripts were what got sequenced. Produced via immunoSEQ multiplex PCR; TCRdb's table is partial and in-frame only. The repertoire consists of about 270,000 clones, with about 13% occurring once and the leading ten covering 0.017%. This chain uses TRBV29-1 with TRBJ2-5, with 10 nucleotides matching TRBD2. The J call may be incorrect, as the DNA end agrees better with TRBJ2-7. The sequenced sample consisted of naive CD4+ T cells from blood. The sequence derives from a man younger than 40 with type 1 diabetes. The CDR3 DNA sequence: TGCAGTGCCCCCGGAAGCGGGAGGGCCGAGCTCTACGAGCAGTACTTC. It translates to CSAPGSGRAELYEQYF.